This section outlines one T cell receptor beta chain sequence together with its context. This clone was seen a single time. What antigen it recognizes has not been identified. It has no much larger one-base neighbor in the sample; base qualities were not kept. The data originate from a study of blood T cell repertoires in COVID-19 (dated by TCRdb to 2020 to 2022). Regarding the study in general: The collaborator samples originated in the United States, Italy and Spain and spanned the acute and convalescent phases of COVID-19. The prospective study material was composed of cDNA or gDNA derived from T cells, B-cell-depleted T cells, or PBMCs. The dataset comprised deeply sampled blood TCRbeta repertoires from subjects exposed to, actively infected with, or recovered from COVID-19. The repertoires were made available in a free public database intended to serve as a resource for research on the immune response to SARS-CoV-2. Samples came from the ongoing ImmuneRACE study (first 160 participants) plus 1,254 subjects from 6 global collaborators. Sample metadata almost always included a de-identified subject ID, COVID-19 status, age in years and sex. Where HLA class I and class II types were available, the types were taken from metadata supplied by the sample provider, not from assay-based typing.

Whole blood was collected in K2EDTA tubes by collaborating institutions according to the institutions' own protocols. For TCRbeta analysis, collaborators shipped samples as frozen whole blood, isolated PBMCs, or DNA extracted from either of those sample types. The immunoSEQ Assay, a bias-controlled multiplex PCR, was used to amplify TCRbeta CDR3 regions from genomic DNA. The original pipeline was this. The number of nucleated cells in each sample was estimated from the amplification of reference gene primers within the assay. To quantify the absolute abundance of each unique TCRbeta CDR3 rearrangement, sequence reads were collapsed and filtered. For each sample, productive Simpson clonality was calculated by taking the square root of Simpson's diversity index across productive rearrangements. TCRdb stores this immuneACCESS table with in-frame sequences only. Part of the clones is absent; in the studies checked, under half of the shortfall reflects unresolved V genes, and no reason is known for the rest. The V and J calls and clone size are taken from that table; D and trimming were inferred from the DNA. The table for this sample lists several thousand clones; about nine tenths of them were counted only once. In total, the top ten clones hold about a sixth of the sample.

Summary of the overall study and its limitations: Clinical and demographic metadata were provided uncurated, with the amount varying by source and participant.

From cysteine to phenylalanine, the CDR3 is 14 amino acids long. Just CDR3 DNA is preserved here, 42 bases in frame from base 1. The germline V gene sets CDR1 to MNHNS and CDR2 to SASEGT. The V and J ends are trimmed by 1 base and 7 bases, leaving 13 bases between them. The sequenced sample was peripheral blood. This chain joins TRBV6-1 to TRBJ1-1, with a weak D call of TRBD1 (5 bases match). The receptor comes from a human donor in a cohort sampled during active COVID-19. The DNA sequence is given as TGTGCCAGCAGTGAAGTTCGGGGGATTGATGAAGCTTTCTTT. This sequence encodes CASSEVRGIDEAFF.